This T cell receptor (beta chain) is drawn from a study of T cells in women clearing cervical HPV infection. Findings and caveats of the study: Cases and controls were distinguished at AUC roughly 0.86 by richness and V genes.

The CDR3 spans 15 residues. The V and J ends lost 6 bases and 1 base, in that order; junction bases with no gene match: 4. The germline V gene has CDR1 SNHLY and CDR2 FYNNEI. Produced via immunoSEQ multiplex PCR; TCRdb's table is partial and in-frame only. This sample lists 20,000 to 30,000 clones; its ten largest clones have about 5%. Notes on this clone: The antigen is unknown. The read terminates 3 residues ahead of where the CDR3 ends, so the germline J gene completes it.

The rearrangement uses TRBV2 and TRBJ2-7, with 12 positions matching TRBD2. The source of this sequence is a woman aged 18-69 years with a cervical HPV16 infection that either progressed to CIN3+ or cleared (not recorded which). The material sequenced was blood buffy coat. The DNA read from the CDR3 is TGTGCCAGCAGGCCCGGGACTAGCGGGTCCTACGAG. Amino acids: CASRPGTSGSYE. The CDR3 as a whole reads CASRPGTSGSYEQYF.